Each of the 4 T cell receptor beta chains below was sequenced from the same sample in a study of shared clonotypes between healthy human individuals (dated by TCRdb to about 2020). Library method: the immunoSEQ multiplex PCR assay. The clones in this table, taken by TCRdb from immuneACCESS, are in-frame only. Not every clone is retained; where verified, under half of the shortfall comes from an unresolved V gene, and the cause of the rest is unknown. The sample contains approximately 1,500,000 clones, over 95% of them found a single time. Jointly, the top ten make up 1.2% of the sample. The sequenced material came from naive CD4+ T cells sorted from blood. In light of the paper, this sample's cell subset or site label describes: CD45RA+ positively selected. The receptors were sampled from a man aged 30 to 45 in good health.

J is TRBJ2-5 and V is TRBV5-4; 15 bases match TRBD2. The V gene's germline CDR1 is SGHNT and CDR2 YYREEE (reference sequence). The CDR3 sequence is 17 residues long. J gave up 5 bases and V 0 bases, and 5 bases lay outside the gene matches. The CDR3 nucleotides read TGTGCCAGCAGCTTGGGGACTAGCGGGAGGGCCGCGGAGACCCAGTACTTC. Its protein product is CASSLGTSGRAAETQYF.

The genes are TRBV19 and TRBJ1-2; D is ambiguous. Germline values: CDR1 LNHDA, CDR2 SQIVND (reference sequence). The CDR3 loop spans 14 amino acids. Deletions cut 3 bases from V and 8 bases from J, with 16 bases between. CDR3 nucleotide sequence: TGTGCCAGTAGTATGATCGGGCAGTTCTACGGCTACACCTTC. Protein: CASSMIGQFYGYTF. The variable domain in full, with the rest retrieved from reference TRBV19 and TRBJ1-2, is DGGITQSPKYLFRKEGQNVTLSCEQNLNHDAMYWYRQDPGQGLRLIYYSQIVNDFQKGDIAEGYSVSREKKESFPLTVTSAQKNPTAFYLCASSMIGQFYGYTFGSGTRLTVV.

As for this clone: This sample also contains other DNA sequences that code for the same CDR3. The chain employs TRBV28 and TRBJ1-4, with TRBD1 matching over 10 bases. V lost 4 bases and J lost 8; bases outside the gene matches: 7. Germline values: CDR1 MDHEN, CDR2 SYDVKM. This CDR3 spans 15 amino acids. The CDR3 DNA follows: TGTGCCAGCAGTTCCACCGGGACAGGGGAAGAAAAACTGTTTTTT. Encoded protein: CASSSTGTGEEKLFF.

The V call is TRBV15, the J call TRBJ1-1; no definite D call. This CDR3 comprises 13 residues. Germline loops: CDR1 LNHNV, CDR2 YYDKDF (reference sequence). V lost 8 bases, J lost 6 bases, and 16 bases lay in between. CDR3 nucleotide sequence: TGTGCCACCTCGCGAAGGGAAAGCGCTGAAGCTTTCTTT. This translates into CATSRRESAEAFF.